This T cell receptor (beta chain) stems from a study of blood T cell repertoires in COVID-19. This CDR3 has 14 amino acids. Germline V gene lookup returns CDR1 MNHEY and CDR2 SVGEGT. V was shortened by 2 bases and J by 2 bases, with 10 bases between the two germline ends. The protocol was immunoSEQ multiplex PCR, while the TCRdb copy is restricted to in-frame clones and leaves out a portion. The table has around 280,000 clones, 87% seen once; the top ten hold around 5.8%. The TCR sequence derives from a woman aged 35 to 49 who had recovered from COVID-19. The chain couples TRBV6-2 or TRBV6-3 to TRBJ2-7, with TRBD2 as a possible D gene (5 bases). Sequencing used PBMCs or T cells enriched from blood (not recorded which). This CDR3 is CASSYAVGTYEQYF. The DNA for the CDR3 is TGTGCCAGCAGTTACGCGGTCGGGACCTACGAGCAGTACTTC.